These T cell receptor beta chains were read from a single sample in a study of cytomegalovirus exposure and HLA in healthy donors. Sequenced by immunoSEQ multiplex PCR; TCRdb stores in-frame clones only, minus some. The sample lists 95,000 to 100,000 clones, roughly 71% occurring once. Sequenced sample: PBMCs. The receptors stem from a man aged 50-59 years in good health and CMV-seronegative. Each CDR3 is given with its conserved first and last residue. Each record gives: V gene, CDR3 length, clone size, D gene, CDR3 protein. The D gene is left open where the match is weak. Rows give clone size only sometimes, using once, few, many, or a class for an expanded clone.

>TRBV7-2|15|few|NA
CASSSYQGTSRTQYF
>TRBV5-8|15|NA|TRBD1
CASSLLKQGVREQYF
>TRBV6-6|15|NA|NA
CASSETGAAKNIQYF
>TRBV23-1|14|NA|NA
CASSIRRGLGEAFF
>TRBV21-1|13|NA|NA
CASSKEAVNIQYF
>TRBV7-2|16|NA|NA
CASSLAANYGANVLTF
>TRBV7-2|15|few|TRBD1
CASSSSGQPSYEQYF
>TRBV10-1|16|NA|TRBD1
CASSESDTGGQYEQYF
>TRBV10-1|14|NA|NA
CASSRDRFGTEAFF
>TRBV9|15|NA|TRBD1
CASSATTGQGDGYTF
>TRBV30|15|NA|NA
CASMVSGGTYNEQFF
>TRBV6-1|14|NA|NA
CASSWTVMGTEAFF
>TRBV11-2|11|NA|NA
CASSMNTEAFF
>TRBV14|15|NA|NA
CASSLQGVLGTEAFF
>TRBV7-8|16|NA|TRBD2
CASSARGAQNTGELFF
>TRBV5-1|16|once|NA
CASSSNGGGLGYGYTF
>TRBV19|16|NA|NA
CASSTGTGSVLETQYF
>TRBV25-1|18|NA|TRBD1
CASPPHPGEQGATGELFF
>TRBV19|18|NA|NA
CASSSREGGLYSNQPQHF
>TRBV2|14|NA|TRBD2
CASETSGSLGEQFF
>TRBV18|17|NA|TRBD2
CASSIRTASGKGNEQFF
>TRBV7-2|14|NA|TRBD1
CASNDRGTTGELFF
>TRBV6-5|15|few|NA
CASTTGGAGVEKLFF
>TRBV6-1|16|few|TRBD1
CASSEEGGTGAYEQYF
>TRBV28|14|NA|NA
CASSNPGAPYEQYF
>TRBV28|16|few|NA
CASSLAGTAFQETQYF
>TRBV6-5|16|NA|NA
CASSYSRDRINTEAFF
>TRBV7-2|17|NA|TRBD2
CASSLGASGSSTDTQYF
>TRBV7-2|14|NA|NA
CASSPGGAAYGYTF
>TRBV4-2|15|NA|NA
CASSQALAGGYEQYF
>TRBV11-2|14|many|TRBD1
CASSTGTGGYEQYF
>TRBV4-2|15|NA|NA
CASSQSLGPAYEQYF
>TRBV10-2|14|NA|NA
CASSVTGVVETQYF
>TRBV2|16|NA|TRBD2
CASSQLAGLTSYEQYF
>TRBV5-5|14|NA|NA
CASSSEPMTAGYTF
>TRBV27|16|few|TRBD2
CASSSRTGGGTDTQYF
>TRBV15|14|NA|TRBD2
CATSRDRGGETQYF
>TRBV10-1|16|NA|NA
CASSESGAGVQETQYF
>TRBV5-1|14|NA|NA
CASSLGREDETQYF
>TRBV19|14|once|NA
CASSMRRGSDEQFF
>TRBV7-6|16|NA|NA
CASSPHQGSSGNTIYF
>TRBV6-4|15|NA|TRBD1
CASSSTGTGLYGYTF
>TRBV10-1|17|few|NA
CASSESGQRTGAYEQYF
>TRBV7-7|15|NA|TRBD2
CASSLGAGGQETQYF